The TCR beta chain described here comes from a study of blood T cell repertoires in COVID-19 (dated by TCRdb to about 2020). A note on the overall study: Collaborator samples came from the United States, Italy and Spain and covered acute and convalescent phases of COVID-19. The material from the prospective study consisted of cDNA or gDNA derived from T cells, B-cell-depleted T cells, or PBMCs. Subjects who had been exposed to COVID-19, were actively infected with it, or had recovered from it provided the deeply sampled blood TCRbeta repertoires that made up the dataset. The repertoires were made available in a free public database intended to serve as a resource for research on the immune response to SARS-CoV-2. Samples were obtained from the ongoing ImmuneRACE study (first 160 participants) and from some 1,200 subjects provided by 6 global collaborators. Sample metadata almost always included a de-identified subject ID, COVID-19 status, age in years and sex. Where available, HLA class I and class II types were obtained from metadata supplied by the sample provider rather than from assay-based typing. Here is what the overall study found, with its caveats: How much clinical and demographic metadata was included differed by source and by participant, and the metadata was provided uncurated.

TCRbeta CDR3 regions were amplified from genomic DNA by means of the immunoSEQ Assay, a bias-controlled multiplex PCR. The paper's data handling went like this. Nucleated cell counts per sample were estimated from amplification of reference gene primers within the assay. To quantify the absolute abundance of each unique TCRbeta CDR3 rearrangement, sequence reads were collapsed and filtered. For each sample, productive Simpson clonality was calculated as the square root of Simpson's diversity index over productive rearrangements. TCRdb re-hosts the immuneACCESS table, in-frame sequences only. Its copies lack some clones; in the studies checked, an unresolved V gene accounts for under half of them, and the cause for the rest is not known. V and J calls plus clone size are reproduced from that table; the DNA served to infer D and trimming. In this sample the table shows around 95,000 clones, roughly 87% of which occur a single time. The biggest ten clones account for 7% to 9.5% of the sample.

Collaborating institutions collected whole blood in K2EDTA tubes following their own protocols. For TCRbeta analysis, collaborators shipped samples in one of three forms: frozen whole blood, isolated PBMCs, or DNA extracted from either of those sample types. Regarding this clone: Its specific antigen is unknown. No much larger clone is present one base from it, and per-base qualities are unavailable.

The TCR originated in a man aged 30-40 years in a cohort sampled during active COVID-19. The sample consisted of peripheral blood.

The encoded CDR3 is CASSLQAYTGELFF. The nucleotides are TGTGCCAGCAGCTTGCAGGCCTACACCGGGGAGCTGTTTTTT. The chain joins TRBV5-6 to TRBJ2-2, with the D gene not clear enough to name. V is reduced by 1 base and J by 3 bases, leaving a spacing of 7 bases between them. The germline V gene sets CDR1 to SGHDT and CDR2 to YYEEEE. From its cysteine to its phenylalanine, the CDR3 spans 14 amino acids. The DNA shown is the 42-base CDR3, in frame from base 1.